This T cell receptor beta chain was sequenced during a study of T-cell memory formation after mild COVID-19. TCRdb re-called the 5' RACE reads through MiXCR, storing one row per CDR3 protein. The sample shows some 68,000 distinct CDR3 sequences, approximately 16% of them seen only once. This CDR3 region has 14 residues. V shed 3 bases and J shed 5 bases, with 13 bases lying between them. The receptor's source is an adult woman who had mild COVID-19 (a few samples of this study predate the infection). Cell type and time point are not known. The gene calls are TRBV12-3 or TRBV12-4 and TRBJ2-5; no definite D call. The sequencing sample was made of PBMCs or a T cell subset sorted from them (not recorded which). In nucleotides, the CDR3 is TGTGCCAGCAGTTTTCGGAGCTCCCAGGAGACCCAGTACTTC. Translation: CASSFRSSQETQYF.